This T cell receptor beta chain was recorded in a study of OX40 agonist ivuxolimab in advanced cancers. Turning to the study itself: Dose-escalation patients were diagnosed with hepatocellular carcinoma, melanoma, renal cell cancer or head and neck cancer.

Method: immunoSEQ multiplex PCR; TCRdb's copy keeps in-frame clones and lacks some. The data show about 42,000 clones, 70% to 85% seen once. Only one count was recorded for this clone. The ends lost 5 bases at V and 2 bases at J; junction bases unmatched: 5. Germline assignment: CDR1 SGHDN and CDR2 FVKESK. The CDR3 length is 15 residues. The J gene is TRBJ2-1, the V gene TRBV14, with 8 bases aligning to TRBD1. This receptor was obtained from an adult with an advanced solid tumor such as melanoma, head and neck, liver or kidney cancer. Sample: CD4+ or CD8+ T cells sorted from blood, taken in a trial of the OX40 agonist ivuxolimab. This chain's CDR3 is CASSYRGTAYNEQFF. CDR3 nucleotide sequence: TGTGCCAGCAGCTACAGGGGGACCGCCTACAATGAGCAGTTCTTC.